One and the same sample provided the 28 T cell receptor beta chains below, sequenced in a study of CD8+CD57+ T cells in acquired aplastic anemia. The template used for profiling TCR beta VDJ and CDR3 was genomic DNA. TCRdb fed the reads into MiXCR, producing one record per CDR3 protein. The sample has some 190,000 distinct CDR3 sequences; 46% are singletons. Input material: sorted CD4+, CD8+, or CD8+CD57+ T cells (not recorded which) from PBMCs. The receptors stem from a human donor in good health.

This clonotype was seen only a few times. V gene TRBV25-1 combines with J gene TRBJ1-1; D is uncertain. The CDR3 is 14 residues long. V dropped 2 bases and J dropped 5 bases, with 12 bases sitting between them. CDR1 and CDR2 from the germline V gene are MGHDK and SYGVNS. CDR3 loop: CASSEPTGFTEAFF. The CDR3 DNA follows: TGTGCCAGCAGTGAACCAACTGGATTTACTGAAGCTTTCTTT.

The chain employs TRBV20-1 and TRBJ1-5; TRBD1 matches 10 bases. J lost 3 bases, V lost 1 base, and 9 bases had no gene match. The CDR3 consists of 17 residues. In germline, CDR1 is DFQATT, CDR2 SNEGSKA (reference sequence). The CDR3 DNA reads TGCAGTGCTAGAGTTTGGGACAGGGGCGCAATCAATCAGCCCCAGCATTTT. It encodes CSARVWDRGAINQPQHF.

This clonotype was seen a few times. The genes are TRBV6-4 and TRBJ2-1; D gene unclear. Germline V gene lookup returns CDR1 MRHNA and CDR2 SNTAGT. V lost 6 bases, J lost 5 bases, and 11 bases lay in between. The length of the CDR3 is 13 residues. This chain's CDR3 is CASSLTGNNEQFF. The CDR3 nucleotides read TGTGCCAGCAGCCTGACTGGGAACAATGAGCAGTTCTTC.

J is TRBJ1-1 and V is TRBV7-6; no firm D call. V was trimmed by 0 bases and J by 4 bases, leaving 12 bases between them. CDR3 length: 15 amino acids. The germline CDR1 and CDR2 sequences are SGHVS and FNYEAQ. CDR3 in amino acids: CASSLAGRVSTEAFF. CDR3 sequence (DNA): TGTGCCAGCAGCTTAGCGGGCCGGGTCAGCACTGAAGCTTTCTTT.

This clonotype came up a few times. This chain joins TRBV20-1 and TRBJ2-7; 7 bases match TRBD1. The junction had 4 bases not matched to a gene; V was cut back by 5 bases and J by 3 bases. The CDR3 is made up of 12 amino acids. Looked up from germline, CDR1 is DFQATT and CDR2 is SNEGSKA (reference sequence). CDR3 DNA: TGCAGTGCTCAGACAGGGCTCTACGAGCAGTACTTC. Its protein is CSAQTGLYEQYF.

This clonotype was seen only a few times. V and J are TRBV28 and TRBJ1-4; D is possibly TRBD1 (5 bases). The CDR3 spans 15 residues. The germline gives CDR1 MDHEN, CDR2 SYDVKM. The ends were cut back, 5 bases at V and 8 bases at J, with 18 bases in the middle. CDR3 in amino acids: CASSDPAGLGEKLFF. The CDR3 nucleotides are TGTGCCAGCAGTGATCCGGCAGGGTTGGGGGAAAAACTGTTTTTT.

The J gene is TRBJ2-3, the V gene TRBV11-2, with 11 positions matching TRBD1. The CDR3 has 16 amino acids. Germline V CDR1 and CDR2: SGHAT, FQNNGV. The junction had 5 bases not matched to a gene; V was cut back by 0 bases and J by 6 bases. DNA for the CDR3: TGTGCCAGCAGCTTAGACTGGACAGGGGGCGCGGATACGCAGTATTTT. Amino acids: CASSLDWTGGADTQYF.

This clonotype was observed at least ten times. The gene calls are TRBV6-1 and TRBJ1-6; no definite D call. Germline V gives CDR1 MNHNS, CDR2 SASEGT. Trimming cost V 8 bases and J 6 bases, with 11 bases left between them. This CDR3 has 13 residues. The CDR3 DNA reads TGTGCCAGCCAGGCCAGAAGTAATTCACCCCTCCACTTT. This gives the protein CASQARSNSPLHF.

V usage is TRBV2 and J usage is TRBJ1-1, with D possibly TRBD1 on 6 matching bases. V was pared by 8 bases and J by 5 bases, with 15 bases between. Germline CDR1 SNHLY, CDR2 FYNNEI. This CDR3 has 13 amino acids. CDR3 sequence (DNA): TGTGCCAGCCTCGAGAGGGGGAGAACTGAAGCTTTCTTT. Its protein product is CASLERGRTEAFF. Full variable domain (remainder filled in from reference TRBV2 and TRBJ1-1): EPEVTQTPSHQVTQMGQEVILRCVPISNHLYFYWYRQILGQKVEFLVSFYNNEISEKSEIFDDQFSVERPDGSNFTLKIRSTKLEDSAMYFCASLERGRTEAFFGQGTRLTVV.

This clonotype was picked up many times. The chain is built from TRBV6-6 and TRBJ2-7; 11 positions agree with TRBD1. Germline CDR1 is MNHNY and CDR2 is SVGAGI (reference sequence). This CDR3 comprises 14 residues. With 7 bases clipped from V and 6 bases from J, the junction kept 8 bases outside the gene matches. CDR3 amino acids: CASILDRGLSEQYF. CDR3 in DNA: TGTGCCAGCATCCTGGACAGGGGGCTCTCCGAGCAGTACTTC.

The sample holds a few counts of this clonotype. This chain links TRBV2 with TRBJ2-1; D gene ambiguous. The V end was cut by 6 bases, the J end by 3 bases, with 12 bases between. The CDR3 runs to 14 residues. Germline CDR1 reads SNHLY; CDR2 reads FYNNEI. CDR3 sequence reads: CASRQDGNYNEQFF. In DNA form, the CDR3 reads TGTGCCAGCAGGCAGGACGGAAACTACAATGAGCAGTTCTTC.

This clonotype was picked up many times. CDR3 in amino acids: CASSWTSGRQSGELFF. The CDR3 coding sequence is TGTGCCAGCAGCTGGACTAGCGGGAGGCAATCCGGGGAGCTGTTTTTT. This chain links TRBV5-5 with TRBJ2-2, with 14 bases lining up with TRBD2. The CDR3 is 16 residues long. Germline V gene data show CDR1 as SGHKS and CDR2 as YYEKEE (reference sequence). The junction had 4 bases not matched to a gene; V was cut back by 3 bases and J by 6 bases.

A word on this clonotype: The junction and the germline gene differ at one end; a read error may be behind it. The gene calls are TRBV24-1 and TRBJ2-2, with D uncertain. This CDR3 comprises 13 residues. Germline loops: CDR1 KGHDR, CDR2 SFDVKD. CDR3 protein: CASSEDETGELFF. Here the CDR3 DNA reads TGTGCCAGCAGTGAAGACGAGACCGGGGAGCTGTTTTTT.

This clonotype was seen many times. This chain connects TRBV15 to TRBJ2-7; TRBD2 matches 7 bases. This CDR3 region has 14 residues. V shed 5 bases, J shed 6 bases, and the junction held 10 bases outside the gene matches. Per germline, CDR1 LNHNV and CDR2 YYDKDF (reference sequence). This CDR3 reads CATSPGGVRLEQYF. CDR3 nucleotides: TGTGCCACCAGCCCTGGGGGGGTAAGGCTCGAGCAGTACTTC.

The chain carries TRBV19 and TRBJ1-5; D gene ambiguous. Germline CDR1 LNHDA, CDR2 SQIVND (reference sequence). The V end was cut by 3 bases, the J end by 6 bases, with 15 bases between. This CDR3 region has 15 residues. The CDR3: CASSIGRVNTQPQHF. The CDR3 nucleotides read TGTGCCAGTAGTATCGGGAGGGTGAACACTCAGCCCCAGCATTTT.

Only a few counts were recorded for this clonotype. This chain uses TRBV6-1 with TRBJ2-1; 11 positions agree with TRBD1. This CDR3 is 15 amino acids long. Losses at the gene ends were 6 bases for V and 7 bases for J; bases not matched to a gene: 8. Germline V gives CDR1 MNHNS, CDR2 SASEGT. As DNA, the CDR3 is TGTGCCAGCAGACTCGGACAGGGGGCGCGGAATGAGCAGTTCTTC. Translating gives CASRLGQGARNEQFF.

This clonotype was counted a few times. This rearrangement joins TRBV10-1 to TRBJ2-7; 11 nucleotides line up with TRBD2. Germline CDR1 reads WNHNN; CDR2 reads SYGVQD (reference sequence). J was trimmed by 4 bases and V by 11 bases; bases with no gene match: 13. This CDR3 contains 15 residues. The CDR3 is CAGHRPGLAVYEQYF. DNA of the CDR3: TGCGCCGGCCATCGACCGGGACTAGCGGTGTACGAGCAGTACTTC.

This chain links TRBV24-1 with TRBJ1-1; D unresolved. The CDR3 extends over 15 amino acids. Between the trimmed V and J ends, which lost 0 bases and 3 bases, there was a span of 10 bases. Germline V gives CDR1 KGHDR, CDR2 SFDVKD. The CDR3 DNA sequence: TGTGCCACCAGTGATTTGGACCCGAAGGACACTGAAGCTTTCTTT. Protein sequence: CATSDLDPKDTEAFF.

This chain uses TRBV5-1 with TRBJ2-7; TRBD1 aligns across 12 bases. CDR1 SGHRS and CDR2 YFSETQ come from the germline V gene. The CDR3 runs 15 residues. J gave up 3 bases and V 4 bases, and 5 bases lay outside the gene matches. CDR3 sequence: CASSRGTGGFYEQYF. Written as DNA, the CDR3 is TGCGCCAGCAGCCGAGGGACAGGGGGCTTCTACGAGCAGTACTTC.

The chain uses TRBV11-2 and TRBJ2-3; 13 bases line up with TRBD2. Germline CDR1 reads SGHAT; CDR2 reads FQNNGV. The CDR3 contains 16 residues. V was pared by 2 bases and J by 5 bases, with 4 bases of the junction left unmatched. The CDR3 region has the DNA TGTGCCAGCAGCTTATACGGGACTAGCGGGATAGATACGCAGTATTTT. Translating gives CASSLYGTSGIDTQYF. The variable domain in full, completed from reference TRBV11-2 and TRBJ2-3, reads EAGVAQSPRYKIIEKRQSVAFWCNPISGHATLYWYQQILGQGPKLLIQFQNNGVVDDSQLPKDRFSAERLKGVDSTLKIQPAKLEDSAVYLCASSLYGTSGIDTQYFGPGTRLTVL.

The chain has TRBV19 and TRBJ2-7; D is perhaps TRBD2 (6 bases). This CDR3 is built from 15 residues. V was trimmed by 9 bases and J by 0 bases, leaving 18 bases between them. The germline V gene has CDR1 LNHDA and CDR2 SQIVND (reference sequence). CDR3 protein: CASSGGGGFSYEQYF. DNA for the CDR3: TGTGCCAGCAGTGGGGGAGGCGGTTTCTCCTACGAGCAGTACTTC. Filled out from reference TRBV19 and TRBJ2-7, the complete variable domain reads DGGITQSPKYLFRKEGQNVTLSCEQNLNHDAMYWYRQDPGQGLRLIYYSQIVNDFQKGDIAEGYSVSREKKESFPLTVTSAQKNPTAFYLCASSGGGGFSYEQYFGPGTRLTVT.

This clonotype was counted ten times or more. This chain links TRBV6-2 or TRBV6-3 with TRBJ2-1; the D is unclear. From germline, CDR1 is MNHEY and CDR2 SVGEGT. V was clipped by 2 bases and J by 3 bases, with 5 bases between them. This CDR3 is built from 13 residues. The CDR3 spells CASSYPDYNEQFF. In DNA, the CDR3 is TGTGCCAGCAGTTACCCTGACTACAATGAGCAGTTCTTC.

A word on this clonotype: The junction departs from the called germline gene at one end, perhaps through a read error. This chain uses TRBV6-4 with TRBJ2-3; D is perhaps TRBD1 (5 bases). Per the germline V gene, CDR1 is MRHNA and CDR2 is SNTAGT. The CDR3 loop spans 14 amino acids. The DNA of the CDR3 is TGTGCCAGCAAAGACAGCGTTAGCACAGATATGCAGTATTTT. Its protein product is CASKDSVSTDMQYF.

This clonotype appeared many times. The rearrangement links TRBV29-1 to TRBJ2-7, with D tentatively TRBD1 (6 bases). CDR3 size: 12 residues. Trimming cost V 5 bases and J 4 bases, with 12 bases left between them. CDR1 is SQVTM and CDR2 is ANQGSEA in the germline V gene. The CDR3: CSVRTDFYEQYF. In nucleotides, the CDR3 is TGCAGCGTTAGGACAGACTTTTACGAGCAGTACTTC.

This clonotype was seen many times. CDR3 DNA: TGCAGTGCTAGAGAGAGGGGCCTTCGGACATTCATCAACACTGAAGCTTTCTTT. It is translated as CSARERGLRTFINTEAFF. The chain couples TRBV20-1 to TRBJ1-1; D perhaps matches TRBD1 (5 bases). Germline V gene data show CDR1 as DFQATT and CDR2 as SNEGSKA (reference sequence). This CDR3 region has 18 residues. V was clipped by 0 bases and J by 2 bases, with 22 bases between them.

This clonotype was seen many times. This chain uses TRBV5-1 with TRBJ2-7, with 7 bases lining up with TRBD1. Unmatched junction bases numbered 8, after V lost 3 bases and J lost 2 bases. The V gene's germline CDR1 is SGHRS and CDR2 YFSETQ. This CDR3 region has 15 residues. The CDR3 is CASSSPYRGTYEQYF. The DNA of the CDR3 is TGCGCCAGCAGCTCGCCATACAGGGGCACCTACGAGCAGTACTTC.

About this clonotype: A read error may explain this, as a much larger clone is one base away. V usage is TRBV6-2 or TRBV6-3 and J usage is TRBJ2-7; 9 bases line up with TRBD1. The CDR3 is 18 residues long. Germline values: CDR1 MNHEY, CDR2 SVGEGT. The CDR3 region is CASSYSMYGQGSSYGQYF. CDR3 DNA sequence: TGTGCCAGCAGTTACTCGATGTACGGACAGGGGAGCTCCTACGGGCAGTACTTC.

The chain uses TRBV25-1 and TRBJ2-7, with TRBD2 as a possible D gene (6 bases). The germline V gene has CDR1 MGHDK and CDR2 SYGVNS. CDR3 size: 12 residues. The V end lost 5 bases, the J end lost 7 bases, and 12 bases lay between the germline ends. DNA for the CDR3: TGTGCCAGCAGTTGGGTGGGGAGGGAGCAGTACTTC. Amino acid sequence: CASSWVGREQYF.